There are a few counts of the clone carrying this T cell receptor (beta chain). Its antigen is undetermined. Each TCR beta cDNA library carried unique molecular identifiers. TCRdb recomputed calls from the PCR reads with MiXCR, one row per CDR3 protein. The sample lists hundreds of thousands of distinct CDR3 sequences; roughly 27% were seen once. The CDR3 consists of 14 residues. V lost 3 bases to trimming and J lost 2 bases, with 8 bases between them. These data come from a study of post-analysis software for immune sequencing data. Across the study: Relapsing-remitting, secondary progressive and progressive-relapsing forms made up the multiple sclerosis disease courses.

General study results and limits: Controls showed lower frequencies than patients for roughly five TRBV segments, and TRBV5-6, TRBV5-1 and TRBV20-1 were among these. Same-batch preparations were strongly co-clustered by F measure. Controls' normalized Chao1 diversity significantly exceeded that of multiple sclerosis patients.

The sequenced sample consisted of blood. The chain has TRBV12-3 or TRBV12-4 and TRBJ1-5; D gene ambiguous. This receptor was obtained from a girl between 10 and 17 years old with multiple sclerosis. The CDR3 here is CASSFVHGNQPQHF. As DNA, the CDR3 is TGTGCCAGCAGTTTTGTTCACGGCAATCAGCCCCAGCATTTT.